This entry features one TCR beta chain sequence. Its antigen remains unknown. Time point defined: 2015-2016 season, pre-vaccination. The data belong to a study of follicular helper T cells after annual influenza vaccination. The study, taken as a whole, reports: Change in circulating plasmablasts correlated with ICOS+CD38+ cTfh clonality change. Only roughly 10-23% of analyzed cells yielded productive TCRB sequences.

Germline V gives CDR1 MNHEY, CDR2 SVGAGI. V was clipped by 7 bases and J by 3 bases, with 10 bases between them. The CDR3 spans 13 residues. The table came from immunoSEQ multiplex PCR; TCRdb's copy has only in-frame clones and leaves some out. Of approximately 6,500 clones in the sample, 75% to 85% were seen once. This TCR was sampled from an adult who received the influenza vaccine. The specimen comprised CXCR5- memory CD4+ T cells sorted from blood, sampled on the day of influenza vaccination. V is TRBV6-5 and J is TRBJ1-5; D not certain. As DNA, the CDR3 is TGTGCCAGCACCCGGGCCTACAATCAGCCCCAGCATTTT. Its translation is CASTRAYNQPQHF.